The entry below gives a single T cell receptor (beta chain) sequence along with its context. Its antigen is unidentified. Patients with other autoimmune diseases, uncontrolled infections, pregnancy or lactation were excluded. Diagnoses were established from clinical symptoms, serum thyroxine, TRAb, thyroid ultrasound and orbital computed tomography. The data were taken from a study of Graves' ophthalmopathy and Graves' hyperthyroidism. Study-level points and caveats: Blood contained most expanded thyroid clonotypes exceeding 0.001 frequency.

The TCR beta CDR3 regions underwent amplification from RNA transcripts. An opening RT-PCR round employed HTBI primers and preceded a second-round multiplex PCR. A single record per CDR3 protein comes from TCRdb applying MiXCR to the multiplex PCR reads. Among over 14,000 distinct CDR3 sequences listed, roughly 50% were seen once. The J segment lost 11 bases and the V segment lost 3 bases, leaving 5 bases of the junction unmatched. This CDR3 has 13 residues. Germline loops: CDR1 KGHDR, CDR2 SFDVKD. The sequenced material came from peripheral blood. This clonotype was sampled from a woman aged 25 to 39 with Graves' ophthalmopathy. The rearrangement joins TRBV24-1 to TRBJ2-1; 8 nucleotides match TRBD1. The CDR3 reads CATSDADRAKQFF. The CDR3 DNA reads TGTGCCACCAGTGATGCGGACAGGGCGAAGCAGTTCTTC.